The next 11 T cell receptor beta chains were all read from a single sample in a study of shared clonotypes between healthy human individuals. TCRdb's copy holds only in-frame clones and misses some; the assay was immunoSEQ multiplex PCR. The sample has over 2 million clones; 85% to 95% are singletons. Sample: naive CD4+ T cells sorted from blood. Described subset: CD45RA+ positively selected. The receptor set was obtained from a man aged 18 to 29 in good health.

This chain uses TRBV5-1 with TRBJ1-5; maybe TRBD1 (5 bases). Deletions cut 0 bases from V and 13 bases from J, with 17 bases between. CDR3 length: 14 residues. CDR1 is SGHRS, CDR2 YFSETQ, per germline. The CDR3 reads CASSLDAGRGTQHF. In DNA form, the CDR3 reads TGCGCCAGCAGCTTGGATGCGGGCCGGGGGACGCAGCATTTT. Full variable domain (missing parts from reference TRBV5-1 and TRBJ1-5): KAGVTQTPRYLIKTRGQQVTLSCSPISGHRSVSWYQQTPGQGLQFLFEYFSETQRNKGNFPGRFSGRQFSNSRSEMNVSTLELGDSALYLCASSLDAGRGTQHFGDGTRLSIL.

CDR3 residues: CASSDQRTDTGNTIYF. The DNA of the CDR3 is TGTGCCAGCAGTGACCAAAGGACCGATACTGGAAACACCATATATTTT. The chain links TRBV6-1 to TRBJ1-3; no firm D call. CDR3 length: 16 amino acids. The V and J ends lost 3 bases and 2 bases respectively, with 14 bases between them. Germline lookup yields CDR1 MNHNS and CDR2 SASEGT.

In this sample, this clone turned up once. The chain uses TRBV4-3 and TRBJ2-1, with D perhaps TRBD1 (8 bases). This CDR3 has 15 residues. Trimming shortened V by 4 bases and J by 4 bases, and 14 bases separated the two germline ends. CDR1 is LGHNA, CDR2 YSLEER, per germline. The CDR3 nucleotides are TGCGCCAGCAGCCTTAACAGGGGGGGGTACAATGAGCAGTTCTTC. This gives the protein CASSLNRGGYNEQFF.

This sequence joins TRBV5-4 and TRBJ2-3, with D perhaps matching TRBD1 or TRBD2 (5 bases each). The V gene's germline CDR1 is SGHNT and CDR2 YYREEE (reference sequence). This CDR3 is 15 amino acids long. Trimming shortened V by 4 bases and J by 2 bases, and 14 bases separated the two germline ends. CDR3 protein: CASSPGPGITDTQYF. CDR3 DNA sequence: TGTGCCAGCAGCCCAGGGCCGGGGATCACAGATACGCAGTATTTT.

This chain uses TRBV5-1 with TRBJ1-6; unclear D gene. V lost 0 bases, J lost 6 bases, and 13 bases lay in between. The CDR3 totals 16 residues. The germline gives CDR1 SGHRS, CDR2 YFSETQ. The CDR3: CASSLAGGAGNSPLHF. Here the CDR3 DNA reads TGCGCCAGCAGCTTGGCCGGTGGAGCTGGTAATTCACCCCTCCACTTT.

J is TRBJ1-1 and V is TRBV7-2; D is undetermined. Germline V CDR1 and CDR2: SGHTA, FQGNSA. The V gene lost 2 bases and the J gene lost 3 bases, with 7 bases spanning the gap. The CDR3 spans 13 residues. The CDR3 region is CASSLKRDTEAFF. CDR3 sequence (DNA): TGTGCCAGCAGCTTAAAAAGGGACACTGAAGCTTTCTTT.

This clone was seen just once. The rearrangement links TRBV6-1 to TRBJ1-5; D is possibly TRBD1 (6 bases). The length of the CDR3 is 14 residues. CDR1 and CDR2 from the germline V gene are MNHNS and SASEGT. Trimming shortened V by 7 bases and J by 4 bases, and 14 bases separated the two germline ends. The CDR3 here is CASKQDSLNQPQHF. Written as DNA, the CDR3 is TGTGCCAGCAAACAGGACAGTTTAAATCAGCCCCAGCATTTT.

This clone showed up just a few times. CDR3 sequence (DNA): TGTGCCAGCAGCGTTTTAGCGGGACGATGGGACGAGCAGTACTTC. Protein product: CASSVLAGRWDEQYF. This chain joins TRBV5-4 and TRBJ2-7; TRBD2 matches 8 bases. This CDR3 spans 15 amino acids. Trimming took 4 bases from V and 5 from J; bases not matched to a gene: 11. Germline V gene sequence: CDR1 SGHNT, CDR2 YYREEE (reference sequence).

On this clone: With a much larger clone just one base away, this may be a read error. This CDR3 reads CASSTTDTQYF. CDR3 in DNA: TGTGCCAGCAGCACCACAGATACGCAGTATTTT. This chain links TRBV9 with TRBJ2-3; D ambiguous. Trimming took off 4 bases at V and 2 bases at J, with 2 bases between the two ends. CDR3 length equals 11 residues. Germline CDR1 is SGDLS and CDR2 is YYNGEE.

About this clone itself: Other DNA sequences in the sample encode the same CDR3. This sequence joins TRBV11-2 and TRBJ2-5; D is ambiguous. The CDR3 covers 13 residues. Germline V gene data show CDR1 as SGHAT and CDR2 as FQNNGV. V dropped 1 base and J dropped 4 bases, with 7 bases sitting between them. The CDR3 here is CASSLGGGETQYF. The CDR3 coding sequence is TGTGCCAGCAGCTTAGGGGGTGGAGAGACCCAGTACTTC.

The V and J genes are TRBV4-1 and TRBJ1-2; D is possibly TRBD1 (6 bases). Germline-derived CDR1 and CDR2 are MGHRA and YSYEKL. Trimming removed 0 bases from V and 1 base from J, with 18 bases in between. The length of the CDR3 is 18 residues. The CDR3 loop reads CASSQDMDSHYLNYGYTF. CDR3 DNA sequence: TGCGCCAGCAGCCAAGATATGGACAGCCATTATCTTAACTATGGCTACACCTTC.